The rows below give T cell receptor beta chains drawn from one sample of a study of OX40 agonist ivuxolimab in advanced cancers. Assay: immunoSEQ multiplex PCR; the TCRdb copy retains only in-frame clones and omits some. The sample shows 82,000 or so clones, roughly 89% of them seen only once. Here the sequenced sample was CD4+ or CD8+ T cells sorted from blood, taken in a trial of the OX40 agonist ivuxolimab. The receptors were gathered from an adult with an advanced solid tumor such as melanoma, head and neck, liver or kidney cancer. Each CDR3 is given with its conserved first and last residue. Fields, in order: D gene, J gene, clone size, V gene, CDR3 protein, CDR3 DNA. A D gene is named only where the DNA matches it firmly. Clone size is shown for a subset of rows, as once, few, many or a class of expanded clone.

NA,TRBJ2-3,NA,TRBV7-9,CASSLAVGQDTQYF,TGTGCCAGCAGCTTAGCGGTGGGACAAGATACGCAGTATTTT
TRBD2,TRBJ2-2,NA,TRBV5-1,CASSFIILAGEAGELFF,TGCGCCAGCAGCTTCATAATACTAGCGGGAGAGGCCGGGGAGCTGTTTTTT
TRBD1,TRBJ1-5,NA,TRBV6-5,CASSYDRVEPQHF,TGTGCCAGCAGTTACGACAGGGTGGAGCCCCAGCATTTT
NA,TRBJ2-6,NA,TRBV5-6,CASILGTLSGANVLTF,TGTGCCAGTATCCTAGGTACCCTATCTGGGGCCAACGTCCTGACTTTC
NA,TRBJ2-3,once,TRBV30,CAWSPAHSGDTQYF,TGTGCCTGGAGCCCGGCTCATTCCGGGGATACGCAGTATTTT
NA,TRBJ1-2,NA,TRBV7-8,CASMTDNYGYTF,TGTGCCAGCATGACAGACAACTATGGCTACACCTTC
NA,TRBJ2-1,NA,TRBV12-1,CASSLWGSSYNEQFF,TGTGCCAGCAGCTTGTGGGGGAGCTCCTACAATGAGCAGTTCTTC
NA,TRBJ2-1,NA,TRBV5-4,CASSAGPGGSSYNEQFF,TGTGCCAGCAGCGCGGGACCTGGGGGTAGCTCCTACAATGAGCAGTTCTTC
TRBD2,TRBJ2-5,NA,TRBV5-4,CASSLIGRAEETQYF,TGTGCCAGCAGCTTAATAGGGAGGGCCGAGGAGACCCAGTACTTC
NA,TRBJ1-1,NA,TRBV6-4,CASSSQRDTEAFF,TGTGCCAGCAGCTCCCAAAGGGACACTGAAGCTTTCTTT
TRBD1,TRBJ2-5,NA,TRBV9,CASSVRTGGAETQYF,TGTGCCAGCAGCGTCCGGACAGGGGGCGCGGAGACCCAGTACTTC
NA,TRBJ1-6,NA,TRBV19,CASRRGVNSPLHF,TGTGCCAGTAGACGGGGCGTCAATTCACCCCTCCACTTT
TRBD1,TRBJ2-7,NA,TRBV2,CASRPGQGADEQYF,TGTGCCAGCAGGCCGGGACAGGGGGCTGACGAGCAGTACTTC
NA,TRBJ2-1,NA,TRBV5-4,CASSFGVALGEQFF,TGTGCCAGCAGCTTCGGGGTAGCCCTCGGTGAGCAGTTCTTC
NA,TRBJ2-1,NA,TRBV6-4,CASSALTSNGEQFF,TGTGCCAGCAGTGCCCTAACTAGCAATGGCGAGCAGTTCTTC
NA,TRBJ1-2,NA,TRBV7-9,CASSFSQGGYTF,TGTGCCAGCAGCTTTTCTCAGGGAGGCTACACCTTC
NA,TRBJ2-2,NA,TRBV18,CASSQSGELFF,TGTGCCAGCTCACAATCCGGGGAGCTGTTTTTT
NA,TRBJ1-1,NA,TRBV18,CASSVQGLGTEAFF,TGTGCCAGCTCAGTACAGGGACTGGGCACTGAAGCTTTCTTT
NA,TRBJ1-6,once,TRBV5-1,CASRPTGSSYNSPLHF,TGCGCCAGCAGACCTACAGGGAGCTCCTATAATTCACCCCTCCACTTT
NA,TRBJ2-2,NA,TRBV4-1,CASSLTPGELFF,TGCGCCAGCAGTCTTACCCCCGGGGAGCTGTTTTTT
TRBD2,TRBJ2-5,NA,TRBV6-4,CASSELAGEQETQYF,TGTGCCAGCAGTGAACTAGCGGGTGAACAAGAGACCCAGTACTTC
NA,TRBJ2-1,NA,TRBV4-1,CASSQDPGAYNEQFF,TGCGCCAGCAGCCAAGATCCCGGGGCCTACAATGAGCAGTTCTTC
NA,TRBJ1-5,NA,TRBV28,CASTLSGGRNQPQHF,TGTGCCAGCACCTTAAGTGGGGGTCGCAATCAGCCCCAGCATTTT
TRBD1,TRBJ2-4,NA,TRBV23-1,CASSRTGKGNIQYF,TGCGCCAGCAGTCGGACAGGGAAGGGCAACATTCAGTACTTC
TRBD1,TRBJ2-7,few,TRBV6-5,CASGDRVGEQYF,TGTGCCAGCGGGGACAGGGTCGGCGAGCAGTACTTC
NA,TRBJ2-1,NA,TRBV9,CASSATITSYNEQFF,TGTGCCAGCAGCGCCACTATTACATCTTACAATGAGCAGTTCTTC
TRBD1,TRBJ1-3,NA,TRBV4-1,CASSQDTGAHTIYF,TGCGCCAGCAGCCAAGACACAGGGGCCCACACCATATATTTT
NA,TRBJ2-1,NA,TRBV9,CASSTGEISRNEQFF,TGTGCCAGCAGCACAGGTGAGATAAGCAGGAATGAGCAGTTCTTC
NA,TRBJ2-1,NA,TRBV6-1,CASSEDWRPNEQFF,TGTGCCAGCAGTGAAGACTGGCGGCCCAATGAGCAGTTCTTC
TRBD2,TRBJ2-3,NA,TRBV6-5,CASSYSSGASTDTQYF,TGTGCCAGCAGTTACTCCAGCGGGGCCAGCACAGATACGCAGTATTTT
NA,TRBJ2-2,NA,TRBV6-5,CASREGQRELFF,TGTGCCAGCAGGGAGGGACAGCGGGAGCTGTTTTTT
NA,TRBJ2-3,NA,TRBV6-5,CASSYSGVTDTQYF,TGTGCCAGCAGTTACTCCGGGGTTACAGATACGCAGTATTTT
TRBD1,TRBJ1-5,NA,TRBV6-1,CASSEAVVDRPNQPQHF,TGTGCCAGCAGTGAAGCAGTGGTGGACAGGCCGAATCAGCCCCAGCATTTT
TRBD1,TRBJ2-5,NA,TRBV19,CASSIGTGQETQYF,TGTGCCAGTAGTATAGGGACAGGACAAGAGACCCAGTACTTC
NA,TRBJ2-2,once,TRBV5-1,CASMEGANTGELFF,TGCGCCAGCATGGAGGGGGCGAACACCGGGGAGCTGTTTTTT
NA,TRBJ1-5,NA,TRBV6-1,CASSEAGGTQPQHF,TGTGCCAGCAGTGAAGCGGGGGGGACTCAGCCCCAGCATTTT
TRBD2,TRBJ2-1,NA,TRBV6-5,CASSYSIGLADEQFF,TGTGCCAGCAGTTACTCGATAGGACTAGCTGATGAGCAGTTCTTC
TRBD1,TRBJ1-5,NA,TRBV30,CAWRPGQGVSNQPQHF,TGTGCCTGGAGACCCGGACAGGGTGTGAGCAATCAGCCCCAGCATTTT
NA,TRBJ2-5,NA,TRBV6-6,CASSYSRYQETQYF,TGTGCCAGCAGTTACTCGAGGTACCAAGAGACCCAGTACTTC
NA,TRBJ1-2,NA,TRBV6-4,CASSRGDGYGYTF,TGTGCCAGCAGTAGAGGTGACGGCTATGGCTACACCTTC
NA,TRBJ1-2,NA,TRBV11-3,CASRRGGGEYGYTF,TGTGCCAGCAGGCGAGGGGGGGGAGAATATGGCTACACCTTC
TRBD1,TRBJ1-1,NA,TRBV5-4,CASSNGQGRTEAFF,TGTGCCAGCAGCAACGGACAGGGAAGAACTGAAGCTTTCTTT
TRBD1,TRBJ2-7,NA,TRBV10-3,CASTGTGAYEQYF,TGTGCCTCCACCGGGACAGGGGCCTACGAGCAGTACTTC
NA,TRBJ2-1,once,TRBV19,CASSMRLGPQLNEQFF,TGTGCCAGTAGTATGCGACTAGGCCCTCAGTTGAATGAGCAGTTCTTC
NA,TRBJ2-3,NA,TRBV18,CASSPQGFGTDTQYF,TGTGCCAGCTCCCCTCAGGGATTTGGCACAGATACGCAGTATTTT
TRBD1,TRBJ2-3,NA,TRBV6-1,CASRVRDRASDTQYF,TGTGCCAGCAGGGTCCGGGACAGGGCCTCAGATACGCAGTATTTT
NA,TRBJ2-7,NA,TRBV12-5,CASGLVRTHEQYF,TGTGCTAGTGGTTTGGTACGCACCCACGAGCAGTACTTC
NA,TRBJ1-1,NA,TRBV29-1,CSVDWLRGNTEAFF,TGCAGCGTTGATTGGCTTAGGGGGAACACTGAAGCTTTCTTT
NA,TRBJ2-7,NA,TRBV18,CASSDAYEQYF,TGTGCCAGCTCAGACGCCTACGAGCAGTACTTC
NA,TRBJ2-5,NA,TRBV30,CAWRAVEETQYF,TGTGCCTGGAGGGCGGTAGAAGAGACCCAGTACTTC
TRBD2,TRBJ2-7,NA,TRBV6-1,CASSVPSGTITYEQYF,TGTGCCAGCAGTGTTCCTAGCGGGACGATTACCTACGAGCAGTACTTC
NA,TRBJ1-1,NA,TRBV2,CASSEVISLTEAFF,TGTGCCAGCAGTGAGGTCATAAGCCTTACTGAAGCTTTCTTT
TRBD1,TRBJ1-4,NA,TRBV25-1,CASGRGWNEKLFF,TGTGCCAGCGGCAGGGGGTGGAATGAAAAACTGTTTTTT
NA,TRBJ1-5,once,TRBV18,CASSPDSNQPQHF,TGTGCCAGCTCACCCGACAGCAATCAGCCCCAGCATTTT
NA,TRBJ2-1,NA,TRBV7-3,CASSLGDITYNEQFF,TGTGCCAGCAGCTTGGGGGACATCACCTACAATGAGCAGTTCTTC